This T cell receptor (beta chain) was found in a study of shared clonotypes between healthy human individuals. Turning to the study itself: For every donor, three CD4 naive, three CD4 memory, two CD8 naive and one CD8 memory plates were used.

Execution of the assay was at deep level. Sequenced by immunoSEQ multiplex PCR; TCRdb stores in-frame clones only, minus some. Altogether millions of clones are present, about 95% being singletons, with the ten largest covering 0.85% to 1.2%. Turning to this clone: Its matching antigen is unknown.

CD8 cells regarded as naive lacked CD45RO, were positively chosen for CCR7, and omitted terminally differentiated effector memory CD45RA+ cells. Overall study findings and caveats: Larger estimated richness was generally seen in naive subsets than in memory subsets. Enrolling few donors narrowed the genetic and exposure-history diversity that was represented.

The CDR3 totals 15 residues. Per germline, CDR1 SGDLS and CDR2 YYNGEE. The V and J ends lost 0 bases and 1 base respectively, with 10 bases between them. This clonotype was sampled from a man aged 18 to 30 in good health. The material sequenced was naive CD8+ T cells sorted from blood. The V gene is TRBV9, the J gene TRBJ1-1; D is undetermined. As DNA, the CDR3 is TGTGCCAGCAGCGTAGACCAGGCGAGGAACACTGAAGCTTTCTTT. This gives the protein CASSVDQARNTEAFF.